Presented here are 30 T cell receptor beta chains from one specimen sequenced in a study of a mutant IDH1 vaccine in newly diagnosed glioma. Which antigens these TCRs recognize remains unknown. Profiled with immunoSEQ multiplex PCR; TCRdb holds only in-frame clones, not every one. Here the sample spans over 55,000 clones, approximately 82% being singletons. Time point noted: week 5, during vaccination. Every vaccination contained 300 ug of the mutant IDH1 20-mer peptide and was paired with topical imiquimod. The input for sequencing was PBMCs, taken from a glioma patient whose treatment included an IDH1 peptide vaccine. These receptors were collected from a woman younger than 35 with glioma. Some clones in this sample may be carry-over from other donors' samples.

Only a few counts were recorded for this clone. The chain recombines TRBV5-6 with TRBJ2-7, with 10 nucleotides matching TRBD1. Trimming took 4 bases from V and 4 from J; bases not matched to a gene: 5. Germline V gives CDR1 SGHDT, CDR2 YYEEEE. The CDR3 totals 14 residues. The CDR3 protein is CASSTDRGHYEQYF. CDR3 coding DNA: TGTGCCAGCAGCACCGACAGGGGGCATTACGAGCAGTACTTC.

This chain connects TRBV5-1 to TRBJ2-7; D is uncertain. Trimming pared 0 bases from V and 0 bases from J, leaving 10 bases between. Germline V gene sequence: CDR1 SGHRS, CDR2 YFSETQ. CDR3 size: 15 residues. CDR3 sequence (DNA): TGCGCCAGCAGCTTGGTCGGCGCGAGCTCCTACGAGCAGTACTTC. Protein sequence: CASSLVGASSYEQYF.

The V call is TRBV18, the J call TRBJ2-3; 7 nucleotides agree with TRBD2. The J segment lost 1 base and the V segment lost 0 bases, leaving 10 bases of the junction unmatched. The CDR3 is made up of 18 amino acids. Looked up from germline, CDR1 is KGHSH and CDR2 is LQKENI. In DNA form, the CDR3 reads TGTGCCAGCTCACCACCCGCGGGAGCGCTCCCGGGCACAGATACGCAGTATTTT. This encodes CASSPPAGALPGTDTQYF.

This clone was seen more than once but under ten times. The V gene is TRBV2, the J gene TRBJ1-2, with 7 positions matching TRBD1. CDR1 SNHLY and CDR2 FYNNEI come from the germline V gene. This CDR3 contains 15 residues. V lost 3 bases and J lost 3; bases outside the gene matches: 7. The CDR3 nucleotides are TGTGCCAGCAGTGAGGACACAGGGGACGACTATGGCTACACCTTC. The encoded protein is CASSEDTGDDYGYTF. Based on the CDR3 plus reference TRBV2 and TRBJ1-2, the full variable domain is EPEVTQTPSHQVTQMGQEVILRCVPISNHLYFYWYRQILGQKVEFLVSFYNNEISEKSEIFDDQFSVERPDGSNFTLKIRSTKLEDSAMYFCASSEDTGDDYGYTFGSGTRLTVV.

The rearrangement links TRBV7-2 to TRBJ2-7; the D is unclear. V was pared by 1 base and J by 5 bases, with 12 bases between. The CDR3 has 14 residues. CDR1 and CDR2 (germline): SGHTA, FQGNSA. The CDR3 protein is CASSLGRSSNEQYF. The CDR3 nucleotides read TGTGCCAGCAGCTTAGGCCGGAGCTCAAACGAGCAGTACTTC.

The chain recombines TRBV7-2 with TRBJ2-4, with 7 bases aligning to TRBD2. The CDR3 loop spans 16 amino acids. V dropped 0 bases and J dropped 2; count of bases not matched to a gene: 4. Germline values: CDR1 SGHTA, CDR2 FQGNSA. The CDR3 nucleotides read TGTGCCAGCAGCTTAGCGTTGACTAGCTCCAAAAACATTCAGTACTTC. It translates to CASSLALTSSKNIQYF. The full variable domain, with the rest looked up from reference TRBV7-2 and TRBJ2-4, is GAGVSQSPSNKVTEKGKDVELRCDPISGHTALYWYRQSLGQGLEFLIYFQGNSAPDKSGLPSDRFSAERTGGSVSTLTIQRTQQEDSAVYLCASSLALTSSKNIQYFGAGTRLSVL.

J is TRBJ1-4 and V is TRBV6-6; D is unclear. This CDR3 region has 11 residues. V was pared by 6 bases and J by 8 bases, with 7 bases between. Germline CDR1 MNHNY, CDR2 SVGAGI (reference sequence). The CDR3: CASSPLEKLFF. CDR3 DNA sequence: TGTGCCAGCAGCCCTTTAGAAAAACTGTTTTTT.

This chain joins TRBV28 and TRBJ2-7; 7 positions match TRBD1. The CDR3 is 12 amino acids. The V gene's germline CDR1 is MDHEN and CDR2 SYDVKM. V gave up 4 bases and J gave up 4 bases; unmatched junction bases: 1. CDR3 nucleotides: TGTGCCAGCAGTTCGACAGGGTACGAGCAGTACTTC. Translated: CASSSTGYEQYF.

This clone has a handful of counts. The chain has TRBV21-1 and TRBJ1-1; the DNA was not used to check the table's D call, TRBD1. TRBV21-1 is classified as a pseudogene. The CDR3 loop spans 16 amino acids. Here the CDR3 DNA reads TGTGCCAGCAGCAAAGTCTCCGGACACAAGCACACTGAAGCTTTCTTT. Translation: CASSKVSGHKHTEAFF.

The gene calls are TRBV5-1 and TRBJ1-1; the match to TRBD1 covers 8 bases. Per the germline V gene, CDR1 is SGHRS and CDR2 is YFSETQ. CDR3 size: 15 residues. V gave up 1 base and J gave up 5 bases; unmatched junction bases: 7. The CDR3 here is CASSLSIDRGTEAFF. CDR3 coding DNA: TGCGCCAGCAGCTTGAGTATCGACAGGGGAACTGAAGCTTTCTTT.

The chain links TRBV7-9 to TRBJ1-3, with D uncertain. CDR3 length equals 14 residues. Germline values: CDR1 SEHNR, CDR2 FQNEAQ (reference sequence). Trimming removed 3 bases from V and 0 bases from J, with 6 bases in between. The CDR3 nucleotides are TGTGCCAGCAGCTTCACTGGCTCTGGAAACACCATATATTTT. Protein sequence: CASSFTGSGNTIYF.

The rearrangement joins TRBV11-2 to TRBJ2-3; 8 bases map to TRBD2. This CDR3 spans 16 amino acids. Trimming took 4 bases from V and 7 from J; bases not matched to a gene: 13. Germline-derived CDR1 and CDR2 are SGHAT and FQNNGV. CDR3 sequence: CASSSLFSGESYTQYF. CDR3 DNA sequence: TGTGCCAGCAGCTCCCTCTTTAGCGGGGAATCCTATACGCAGTATTTT.

V is TRBV6-5 and J is TRBJ1-5; tentatively, D is TRBD1 (5 bases). The germline V and J ends were trimmed by 2 bases and 0 bases, with 5 bases remaining between them. The CDR3 is 14 residues long. Germline CDR1 MNHEY, CDR2 SVGAGI. CDR3 in amino acids: CASSYGASNQPQHF. CDR3 nucleotide sequence: TGTGCCAGCAGTTACGGGGCTAGCAATCAGCCCCAGCATTTT.

The rearrangement uses TRBV7-2 and TRBJ1-1; D is unclear. This CDR3 contains 16 residues. V lost 0 bases and J lost 0, with 11 bases in between. CDR1 and CDR2 from the germline V gene are SGHTA and FQGNSA. For the CDR3, the DNA is TGTGCCAGCAGCTTAGCGTGGGGAGAGATGAACACTGAAGCTTTCTTT. Its translation is CASSLAWGEMNTEAFF.

This clone has more than one count but fewer than ten. This rearrangement joins TRBV2 to TRBJ1-5; unclear D gene. Trimming pared 4 bases from V and 3 bases from J, leaving 10 bases between. Per germline, CDR1 SNHLY and CDR2 FYNNEI. This CDR3 is built from 14 residues. This CDR3 reads CASSALGSNQPQHF. The DNA for the CDR3 is TGTGCCAGCAGTGCTCTAGGGTCCAATCAGCCCCAGCATTTT. Using reference TRBV2 and TRBJ1-5 for the parts outside the CDR3, the full variable domain is EPEVTQTPSHQVTQMGQEVILRCVPISNHLYFYWYRQILGQKVEFLVSFYNNEISEKSEIFDDQFSVERPDGSNFTLKIRSTKLEDSAMYFCASSALGSNQPQHFGDGTRLSIL.

V and J are TRBV7-9 and TRBJ1-1; the D is unclear. The V gene's germline CDR1 is SEHNR and CDR2 FQNEAQ (reference sequence). V was shortened by 3 bases and J by 6 bases, with 11 bases between the two germline ends. This CDR3 contains 13 residues. This CDR3 is CASSLGGTPEAFF. The CDR3 DNA sequence: TGTGCCAGCAGCTTGGGAGGAACCCCTGAAGCTTTCTTT. The complete variable domain, with remaining parts taken from reference TRBV7-9 and TRBJ1-1, reads DTGVSQNPRHKITKRGQNVTFRCDPISEHNRLYWYRQTLGQGPEFLTYFQNEAQLEKSRLLSDRFSAERPKGSFSTLEIQRTEQGDSAMYLCASSLGGTPEAFFGQGTRLTVV.

V usage is TRBV2 and J usage is TRBJ1-1; D might be TRBD1 (5 bases). V was clipped by 4 bases and J by 11 bases, with 14 bases between them. CDR1 is SNHLY, CDR2 FYNNEI, per germline. The CDR3 spans 12 residues. CDR3 loop: CASSGGGREAFF. The CDR3 bases are TGTGCCAGCAGTGGGGGGGGTCGGGAGGCTTTCTTT.

J is TRBJ1-5 and V is TRBV19; the D gene is possibly TRBD1 (5 bases). The germline CDR1 and CDR2 sequences are LNHDA and SQIVND (reference sequence). V was shortened by 1 base and J by 0 bases, with 13 bases between the two germline ends. The CDR3 length is 17 residues. Here the CDR3 DNA reads TGTGCCAGTAGTATAGCCCGGGTAGGGGCTAGCAATCAGCCCCAGCATTTT. This encodes CASSIARVGASNQPQHF.

This clone occurred once. V is TRBV19 and J is TRBJ1-1; D gene unclear. This CDR3 contains 12 residues. The germline V gene encodes CDR1 LNHDA and CDR2 SQIVND (reference sequence). V was shortened by 7 bases and J by 3 bases, with 9 bases between the two germline ends. This chain's CDR3 is CASTPGYTEAFF. The CDR3 DNA sequence: TGTGCCAGTACCCCGGGGTACACTGAAGCTTTCTTT.

The genes are TRBV5-1 and TRBJ1-5; D not resolved. Germline V gives CDR1 SGHRS, CDR2 YFSETQ. The CDR3 runs to 14 residues. Deletions cut 3 bases from V and 3 bases from J, with 10 bases between. In DNA, the CDR3 is TGCGCCAGCAGCTCGGACGGCCTCAATCAGCCCCAGCATTTT. Translation gives CASSSDGLNQPQHF. The full variable domain, completed using reference TRBV5-1 and TRBJ1-5, is KAGVTQTPRYLIKTRGQQVTLSCSPISGHRSVSWYQQTPGQGLQFLFEYFSETQRNKGNFPGRFSGRQFSNSRSEMNVSTLELGDSALYLCASSSDGLNQPQHFGDGTRLSIL.

This chain joins TRBV25-1 and TRBJ2-3, with 10 bases aligning to TRBD2. Germline CDR1 and CDR2: MGHDK and SYGVNS. This CDR3 has 18 amino acids. After removal of 7 bases from V and 2 bases from J, the junction contained 15 bases not matched to a gene. The DNA for the CDR3 is TGTGCCAGCATCCCCCGGGAAGCTAGCGGGGGCCTCACAGATACGCAGTATTTT. As protein: CASIPREASGGLTDTQYF.

This clone was seen a single time. The rearrangement links TRBV2 to TRBJ2-5, with a tentative D call TRBD2 (6 bases). This CDR3 has 14 residues. Trimming took 7 bases from V and 5 from J, leaving 17 bases between them. Germline V gene lookup returns CDR1 SNHLY and CDR2 FYNNEI. CDR3 nucleotides: TGTGCCAGCAACCAGGACACACGGGGGGAGACCCAGTACTTC. Translated: CASNQDTRGETQYF.

CDR3 bases: TGTGCCAGCAGCTCGGACCACTTAAACTATGGCTACACCTTC. Translated: CASSSDHLNYGYTF. This rearrangement joins TRBV7-2 to TRBJ1-2; no definite D call. Germline CDR1 is SGHTA and CDR2 is FQGNSA. V was clipped by 4 bases and J by 2 bases, with 11 bases between them. There are 14 residues in the CDR3.

The count of this clone is one. The conserved phenylalanine or tryptophan normally closing the CDR3 is absent here, so this likely arose from a read error. The V gene is TRBV18, the J gene TRBJ2-4, with a possible D match to TRBD1 (5 bases). Germline CDR1 is KGHSH and CDR2 is LQKENI. The CDR3 contains 17 residues. V lost 3 bases, J lost 0 bases, and 15 bases lay in between. CDR3 nucleotides: TGTGCCAGCTCACCCGTGGCAGGGTCGCTAGCCAAAAACATTCAGTACCTC. It codes for CASSPVAGSLAKNIQYL.

CDR3 bases: TGTGCCACCAGCAGAGATCCGACGAGCTATGGCTACACCTTC. Protein product: CATSRDPTSYGYTF. The chain recombines TRBV15 with TRBJ1-2; D is unresolved. CDR3 length: 14 amino acids. V was trimmed by 0 bases and J by 4 bases, leaving 9 bases between them. CDR1 is LNHNV, CDR2 YYDKDF, per germline (reference sequence).

Note on this clone: The junction departs from germline at one end; a sequencing error may be responsible. J is TRBJ1-1 and V is TRBV5-4, with 9 bases fitting TRBD1. Germline-derived CDR1 and CDR2 are SGHNT and YYREEE (reference sequence). CDR3 size: 14 residues. As DNA, the CDR3 is TGTGCCAGCACCGGGACAGGGCTGAACACTGAAGCTTCCTTT. This sequence encodes CASTGTGLNTEASF.

The V gene is TRBV29-1, the J gene TRBJ1-1; D is ambiguous. The V gene lost 5 bases and the J gene lost 5 bases, with 12 bases spanning the gap. The CDR3 length is 12 residues. CDR1 is SQVTM and CDR2 is ANQGSEA in the germline V gene. CDR3: CSVWKVGTEAFF. In DNA form, the CDR3 reads TGCAGCGTTTGGAAGGTGGGGACTGAAGCTTTCTTT.

The chain carries TRBV2 and TRBJ1-4, with D maybe TRBD1 (5 bases). The CDR3 loop spans 14 amino acids. Trimming removed 0 bases from V and 8 bases from J, with 10 bases in between. CDR1 and CDR2 from the germline V gene are SNHLY and FYNNEI. In DNA, the CDR3 is TGTGCCAGCAGTGAAGCGGGGGTGGGAGAAAAACTGTTTTTT. This encodes CASSEAGVGEKLFF.

Concerning this clone: This sample includes further DNA sequences coding for the same CDR3. The V call is TRBV10-1, the J call TRBJ2-2; D not certain. There are 14 residues in the CDR3. V was clipped by 0 bases and J by 1 base, with 3 bases between them. Germline V gene sequence: CDR1 WNHNN, CDR2 SYGVQD (reference sequence). The CDR3 nucleotides read TGCGCCAGCAGTGAGTCTCAGAACACCGGGGAGCTGTTTTTT. Encoded protein: CASSESQNTGELFF.

This rearrangement joins TRBV4-1 to TRBJ2-7; TRBD2 might be the D (5 bases). CDR3 length: 13 residues. Germline-derived CDR1 and CDR2 are MGHRA and YSYEKL. The V end was cut by 4 bases, the J end by 6 bases, with 13 bases between. The CDR3 DNA reads as TGCGCCAGCAGCCTCGGGATTCCCGGCGAGCAGTACTTC. Its translation is CASSLGIPGEQYF.